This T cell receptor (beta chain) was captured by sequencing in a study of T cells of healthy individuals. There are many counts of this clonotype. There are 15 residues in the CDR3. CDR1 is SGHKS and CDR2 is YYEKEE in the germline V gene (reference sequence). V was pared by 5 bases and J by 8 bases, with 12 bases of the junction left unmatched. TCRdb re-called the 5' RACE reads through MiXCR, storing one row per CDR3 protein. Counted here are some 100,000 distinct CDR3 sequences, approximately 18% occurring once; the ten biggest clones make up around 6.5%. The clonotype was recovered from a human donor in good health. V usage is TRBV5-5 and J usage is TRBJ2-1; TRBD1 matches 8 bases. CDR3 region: CASRLGQGSVYEQFF. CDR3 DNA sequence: TGTGCCAGCAGACTTGGACAGGGATCGGTCTATGAGCAGTTCTTC.